This T cell receptor (beta chain) was sequenced in a study of T cells in Graves' hyperthyroidism and ophthalmopathy. The CDR3 runs 14 residues. V was pared by 4 bases and J by 1 base, with 4 bases of the junction left unmatched. CDR1 is SGHVS and CDR2 is FQNEAQ in the germline V gene. This clonotype has at least ten counts. The target antigen is unknown. TCR beta CDR3 sequences were amplified from RNA transcripts. The primer set for the first-round RT-PCR of the TCR CDR3 was HTBI. TCRdb processed the multiplex PCR reads anew with MiXCR; each CDR3 protein has one entry. The repertoire has a few hundred thousand distinct CDR3 sequences, around 16% of them found once; the top ten carry approximately 7.5%. The study's findings and limits: Most clonotypes expanded in thyroid above 0.001 were likewise present in blood. In validation, the model predicted ophthalmopathy. These predictions came a median about 6.8 months before onset.

Specimen: blood. The sequence was collected from a woman aged 18-29 years with Graves' hyperthyroidism. V gene TRBV7-8 combines with J gene TRBJ2-7; 7 bases align to TRBD1. The CDR3 nucleotides read TGTGCCAGCAGCTCGGGACAGAAATCCTACGAGCAGTACTTC. It is translated as CASSSGQKSYEQYF.